The present T cell receptor (beta chain) was sequenced within a study of shared clonotypes between healthy human individuals. At the deep level, the assay was run. The sorted-subset replicate PCRs were given about 200 ng DNA, which is 25,000 to 35,000 T cell genomes. Clones were sequenced by immunoSEQ multiplex PCR, and TCRdb holds only the in-frame ones, with some missing. This sample has hundreds of thousands of clones, with around four fifths found just once. The CDR3 runs 15 residues. V gave up 3 bases and J gave up 6 bases; unmatched junction bases: 5. Per the germline V gene, CDR1 is MDHEN and CDR2 is SYDVKM. Whole-study results and caveats: The researchers took only blood, and tissue repertoires probably look different. Rarefaction showed that sequencing of sorted subsets was incomplete (despite large depth).

This clone has just a few counts. Its specificity is not known. The sample comprised memory CD4+ T cells sorted from blood. The subset here: CD45RA-negative fraction. The source is a woman aged 25 to 39 in good health. The chain uses TRBV28 and TRBJ2-1; TRBD2 matches at 10 bases. CDR3 coding DNA: TGTGCCAGCAGTTTCCTAGCGGGAGATTTCAATGAGCAGTTCTTC. It encodes CASSFLAGDFNEQFF.